A single sample gave rise to the 2 T cell receptor beta chains below, sequenced in a study of blood T cells in healthy people across ages. Sample-barcoded 5' priming and a J-beta primer mix drove a second PCR of 7 to 11 cycles. TCRdb processed the 5' RACE reads anew with MiXCR; each CDR3 protein has one entry. The sample contains over 950,000 distinct CDR3 sequences, more than 30% of which appear only once. Sequencing was done on a sample of blood. All receptors come from a young man in good health.

This sequence joins TRBV20-1 and TRBJ1-5; tentatively, D is TRBD1 (5 bases). The V and J ends lost 6 bases and 5 bases respectively, with 23 bases between them. This CDR3 is built from 16 residues. Germline assignment: CDR1 DFQATT and CDR2 SNEGSKA (reference sequence). CDR3 loop: CSATTSGTQNYQPQHF. The CDR3 region has the DNA TGCAGTGCCACTACCTCCGGGACCCAAAATTATCAGCCCCAGCATTTT.

In its sample, this clonotype was seen a few times. V usage is TRBV25-1 and J usage is TRBJ2-7; 9 bases fit TRBD1. The V and J ends lost 8 bases and 7 bases, in that order; junction bases with no gene match: 6. This CDR3 region has 12 residues. The germline CDR1 and CDR2 sequences are MGHDK and SYGVNS. CDR3 DNA: TGTGCCAGCTGGGACAGGGTAGGAGAGCAGTACTTC. Amino acid sequence: CASWDRVGEQYF.